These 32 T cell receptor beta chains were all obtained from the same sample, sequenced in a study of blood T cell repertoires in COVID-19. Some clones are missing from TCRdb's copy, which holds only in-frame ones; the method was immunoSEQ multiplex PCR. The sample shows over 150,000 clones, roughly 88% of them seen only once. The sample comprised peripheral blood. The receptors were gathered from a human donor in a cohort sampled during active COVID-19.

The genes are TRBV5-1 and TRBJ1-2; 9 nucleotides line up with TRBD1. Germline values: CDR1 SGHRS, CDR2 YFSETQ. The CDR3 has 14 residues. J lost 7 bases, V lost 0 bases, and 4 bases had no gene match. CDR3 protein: CASSLVDRGVGYTF. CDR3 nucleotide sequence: TGCGCCAGCAGCTTGGTCGACAGGGGGGTTGGCTACACCTTC.

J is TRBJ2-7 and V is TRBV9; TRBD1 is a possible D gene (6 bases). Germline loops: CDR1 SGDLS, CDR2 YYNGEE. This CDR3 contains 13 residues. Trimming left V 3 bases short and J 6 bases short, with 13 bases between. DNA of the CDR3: TGTGCCAGCAGCGACAGGGTCGGGTCCGAGCAGTACTTC. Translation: CASSDRVGSEQYF. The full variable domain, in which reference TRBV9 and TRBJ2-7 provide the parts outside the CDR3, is DSGVTQTPKHLITATGQRVTLRCSPRSGDLSVYWYQQSLDQGLQFLIQYYNGEERAKGNILERFSAQQFPDLHSELNLSSLELGDSALYFCASSDRVGSEQYFGPGTRLTVT.

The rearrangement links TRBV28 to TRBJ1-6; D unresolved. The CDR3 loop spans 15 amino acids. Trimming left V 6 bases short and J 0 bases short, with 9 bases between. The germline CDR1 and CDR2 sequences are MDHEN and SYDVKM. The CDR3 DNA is TGTGCCAGCAGGCAACACAGCTCCTATAATTCACCCCTCCACTTT. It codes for CASRQHSSYNSPLHF.

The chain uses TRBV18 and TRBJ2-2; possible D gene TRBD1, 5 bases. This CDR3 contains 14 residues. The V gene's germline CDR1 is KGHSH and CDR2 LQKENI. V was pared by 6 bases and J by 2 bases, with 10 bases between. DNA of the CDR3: TGTGCCAGCTCCTGGACAATAAACACCGGGGAGCTGTTTTTT. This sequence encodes CASSWTINTGELFF. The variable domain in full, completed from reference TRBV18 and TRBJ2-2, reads NAGVMQNPRHLVRRRGQEARLRCSPMKGHSHVYWYRQLPEEGLKFMVYLQKENIIDESGMPKERFSAEFPKEGPSILRIQQVVRGDSAAYFCASSWTINTGELFFGEGSRLTVL.

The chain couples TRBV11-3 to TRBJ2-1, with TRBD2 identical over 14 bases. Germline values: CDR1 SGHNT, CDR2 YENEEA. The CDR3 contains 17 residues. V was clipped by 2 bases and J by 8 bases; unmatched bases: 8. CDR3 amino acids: CASSLRGGLAGVYEQFF. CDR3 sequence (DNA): TGTGCCAGCAGCTTACGTGGGGGACTAGCGGGAGTCTATGAGCAGTTCTTC.

The CDR3 nucleotides read TGCGCCAGCAGCTTGGCCGAGGGGGCCACTGGAAACACCATATATTTT. Protein: CASSLAEGATGNTIYF. The rearrangement uses TRBV5-1 and TRBJ1-3, with 7 nucleotides matching TRBD1. There are 16 residues in the CDR3. Trimming took 0 bases from V and 2 from J; bases not matched to a gene: 5. Germline values: CDR1 SGHRS, CDR2 YFSETQ.

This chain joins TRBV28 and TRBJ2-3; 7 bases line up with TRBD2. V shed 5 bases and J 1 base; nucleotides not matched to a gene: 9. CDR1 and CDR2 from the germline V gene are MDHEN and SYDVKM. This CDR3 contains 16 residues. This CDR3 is CASSINLGGGTDTQYF. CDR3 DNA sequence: TGTGCCAGCAGTATAAACTTGGGGGGGGGCACAGATACGCAGTATTTT.

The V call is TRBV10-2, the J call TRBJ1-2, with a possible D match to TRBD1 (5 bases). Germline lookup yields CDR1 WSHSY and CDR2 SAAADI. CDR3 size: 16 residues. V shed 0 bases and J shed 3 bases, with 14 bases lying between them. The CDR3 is CASSESSGGTYYGYTF. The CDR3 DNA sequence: TGCGCCAGCAGTGAGTCCTCGGGAGGGACCTACTATGGCTACACCTTC.

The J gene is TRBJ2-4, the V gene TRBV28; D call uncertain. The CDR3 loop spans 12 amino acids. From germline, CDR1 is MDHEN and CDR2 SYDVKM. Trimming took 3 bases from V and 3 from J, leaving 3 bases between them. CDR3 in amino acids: CASSFYKNIQYF. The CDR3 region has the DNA TGTGCCAGCAGTTTTTACAAAAACATTCAGTACTTC.

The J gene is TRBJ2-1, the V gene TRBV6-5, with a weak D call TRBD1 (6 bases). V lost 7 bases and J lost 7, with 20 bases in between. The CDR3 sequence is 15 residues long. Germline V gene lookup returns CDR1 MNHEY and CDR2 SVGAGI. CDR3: CASKQGPLVGNEQFF. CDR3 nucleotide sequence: TGTGCCAGCAAGCAGGGGCCTCTCGTGGGTAATGAGCAGTTCTTC.

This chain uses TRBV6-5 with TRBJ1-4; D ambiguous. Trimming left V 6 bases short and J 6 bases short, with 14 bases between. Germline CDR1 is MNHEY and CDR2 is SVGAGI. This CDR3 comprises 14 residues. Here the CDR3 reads CASRRAGIDEKLFF. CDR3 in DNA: TGTGCCAGCAGACGGGCGGGGATAGATGAAAAACTGTTTTTT.

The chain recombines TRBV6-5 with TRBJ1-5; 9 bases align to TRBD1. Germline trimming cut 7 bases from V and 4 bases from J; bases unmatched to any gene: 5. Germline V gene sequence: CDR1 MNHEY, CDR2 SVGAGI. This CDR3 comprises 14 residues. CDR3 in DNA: TGTGCCAGCACCGCCGGGACAGGGAATCAGCCCCAGCATTTT. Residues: CASTAGTGNQPQHF.

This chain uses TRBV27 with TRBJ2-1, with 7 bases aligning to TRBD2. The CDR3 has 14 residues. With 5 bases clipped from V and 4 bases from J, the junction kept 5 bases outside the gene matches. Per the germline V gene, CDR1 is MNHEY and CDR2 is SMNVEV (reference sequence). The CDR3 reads CASSRLADYNEQFF. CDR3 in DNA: TGTGCCAGCAGTCGGCTAGCGGATTACAATGAGCAGTTCTTC.

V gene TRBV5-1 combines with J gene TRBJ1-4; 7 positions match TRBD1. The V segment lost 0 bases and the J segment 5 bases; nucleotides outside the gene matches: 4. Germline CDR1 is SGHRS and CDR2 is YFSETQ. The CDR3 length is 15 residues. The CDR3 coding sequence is TGCGCCAGCAGCTTGGCCAGGGGGTGGAATGAAAAACTGTTTTTT. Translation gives CASSLARGWNEKLFF.

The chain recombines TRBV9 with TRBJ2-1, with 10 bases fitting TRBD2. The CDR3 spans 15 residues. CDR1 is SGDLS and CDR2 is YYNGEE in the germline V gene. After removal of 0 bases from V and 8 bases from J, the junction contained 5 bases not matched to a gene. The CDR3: CASSVVLAGVDEQFF. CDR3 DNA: TGTGCCAGCAGCGTAGTGCTAGCGGGAGTGGATGAGCAGTTCTTC.

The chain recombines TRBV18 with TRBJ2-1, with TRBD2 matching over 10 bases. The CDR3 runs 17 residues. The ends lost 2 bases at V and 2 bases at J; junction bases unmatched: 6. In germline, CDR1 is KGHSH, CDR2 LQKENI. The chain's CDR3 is CASSPSASGSPYNEQFF. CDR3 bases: TGTGCCAGCTCACCATCGGCTAGCGGGAGTCCCTACAATGAGCAGTTCTTC. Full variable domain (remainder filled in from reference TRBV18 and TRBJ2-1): NAGVMQNPRHLVRRRGQEARLRCSPMKGHSHVYWYRQLPEEGLKFMVYLQKENIIDESGMPKERFSAEFPKEGPSILRIQQVVRGDSAAYFCASSPSASGSPYNEQFFGPGTRLTVL.

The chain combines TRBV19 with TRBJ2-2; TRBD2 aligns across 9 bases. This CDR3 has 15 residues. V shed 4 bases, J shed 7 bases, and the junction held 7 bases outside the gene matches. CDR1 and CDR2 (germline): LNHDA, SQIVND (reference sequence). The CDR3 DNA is TGTGCCAGTAGTAATCAGGCGGGAGGGGGCGGGGAGCTGTTTTTT. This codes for CASSNQAGGGGELFF.

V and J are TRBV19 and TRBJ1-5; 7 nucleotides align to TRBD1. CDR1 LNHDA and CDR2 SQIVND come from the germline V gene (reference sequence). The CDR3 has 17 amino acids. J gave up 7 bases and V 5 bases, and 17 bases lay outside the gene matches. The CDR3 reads CASSFLLQGGGRQPQHF. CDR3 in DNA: TGTGCCAGTAGTTTTCTCTTGCAAGGGGGCGGTAGGCAGCCCCAGCATTTT.

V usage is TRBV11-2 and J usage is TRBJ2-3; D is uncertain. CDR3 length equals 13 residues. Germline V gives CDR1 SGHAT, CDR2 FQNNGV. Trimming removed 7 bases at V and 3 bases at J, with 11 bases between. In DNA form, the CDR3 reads TGTGCCAGCACCCATAGGCGGACAGATACGCAGTATTTT. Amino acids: CASTHRRTDTQYF.

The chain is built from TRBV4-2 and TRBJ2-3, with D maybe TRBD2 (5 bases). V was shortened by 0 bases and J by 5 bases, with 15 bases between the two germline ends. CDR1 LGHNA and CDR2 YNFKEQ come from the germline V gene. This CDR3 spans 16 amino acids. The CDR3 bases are TGTGCCAGCAGCCAAGATTGGGTGGGAGTGAGAGATACGCAGTATTTT. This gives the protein CASSQDWVGVRDTQYF.

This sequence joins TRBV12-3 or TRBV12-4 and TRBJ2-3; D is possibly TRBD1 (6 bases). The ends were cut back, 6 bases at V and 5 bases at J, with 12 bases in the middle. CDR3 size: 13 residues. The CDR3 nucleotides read TGTGCCAGCAGCCGGGGACAAGGAGATACGCAGTATTTT. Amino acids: CASSRGQGDTQYF.

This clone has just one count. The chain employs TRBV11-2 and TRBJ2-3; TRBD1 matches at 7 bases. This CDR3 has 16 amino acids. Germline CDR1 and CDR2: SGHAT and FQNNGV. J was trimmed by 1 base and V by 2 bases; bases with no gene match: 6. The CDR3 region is CASSLRGGGGTDTQYF. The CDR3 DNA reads TGTGCCAGCAGCTTACGAGGGGGCGGTGGCACAGATACGCAGTATTTT.

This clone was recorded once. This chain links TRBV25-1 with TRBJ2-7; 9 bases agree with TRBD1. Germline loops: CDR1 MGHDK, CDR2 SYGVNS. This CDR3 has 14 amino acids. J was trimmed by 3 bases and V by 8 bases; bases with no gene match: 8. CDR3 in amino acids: CASRVGTGLYEQYF. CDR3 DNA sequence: TGTGCCAGCCGTGTAGGGACAGGGCTCTACGAGCAGTACTTC.

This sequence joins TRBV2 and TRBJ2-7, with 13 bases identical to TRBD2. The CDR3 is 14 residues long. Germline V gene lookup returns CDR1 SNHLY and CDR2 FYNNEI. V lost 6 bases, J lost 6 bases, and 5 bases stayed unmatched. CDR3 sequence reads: CASRETSGRSEQYF. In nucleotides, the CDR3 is TGTGCCAGCAGAGAGACTAGCGGGAGGAGCGAGCAGTACTTC.

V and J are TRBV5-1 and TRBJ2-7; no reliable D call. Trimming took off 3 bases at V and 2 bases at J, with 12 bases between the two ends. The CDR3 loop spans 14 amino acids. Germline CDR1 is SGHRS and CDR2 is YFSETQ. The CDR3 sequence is CASSSGGRTYEQYF. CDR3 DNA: TGCGCCAGCAGCTCTGGTGGCAGGACCTACGAGCAGTACTTC. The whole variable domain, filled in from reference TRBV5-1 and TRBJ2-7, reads KAGVTQTPRYLIKTRGQQVTLSCSPISGHRSVSWYQQTPGQGLQFLFEYFSETQRNKGNFPGRFSGRQFSNSRSEMNVSTLELGDSALYLCASSSGGRTYEQYFGPGTRLTVT.

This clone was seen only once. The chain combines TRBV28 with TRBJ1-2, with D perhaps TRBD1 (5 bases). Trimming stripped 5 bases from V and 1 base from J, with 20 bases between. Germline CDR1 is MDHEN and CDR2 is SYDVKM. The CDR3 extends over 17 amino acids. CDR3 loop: CASSADTTPPDNYGYTF. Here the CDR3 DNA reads TGTGCCAGCAGTGCGGACACCACTCCTCCGGATAACTATGGCTACACCTTC.

CDR3 DNA: TGTGCTAGTGGTTTGGTGGTGGTCTCACCGACAGGGGCCTTCAGCACAGATACGCAGTATTTT. This codes for CASGLVVVSPTGAFSTDTQYF. V usage is TRBV12-5 and J usage is TRBJ2-3; 8 nucleotides align to TRBD1. Germline CDR1 LGHNT, CDR2 FRNRAP. J lost 0 bases, V lost 0 bases, and 17 bases had no gene match. The CDR3 covers 21 residues.

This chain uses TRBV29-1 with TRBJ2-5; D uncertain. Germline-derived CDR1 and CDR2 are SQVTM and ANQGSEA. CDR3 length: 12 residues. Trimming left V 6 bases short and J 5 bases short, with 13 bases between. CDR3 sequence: CSVTGGGETQYF. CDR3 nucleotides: TGCAGCGTCACGGGTGGCGGTGAGACCCAGTACTTC.

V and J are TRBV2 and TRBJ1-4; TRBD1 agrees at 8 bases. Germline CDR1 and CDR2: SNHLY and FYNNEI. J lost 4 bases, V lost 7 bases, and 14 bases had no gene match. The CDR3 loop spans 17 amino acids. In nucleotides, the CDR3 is TGTGCCAGCATTCCTCGGATCAGGGACAGGCATAATGAAAAACTGTTTTTT. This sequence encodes CASIPRIRDRHNEKLFF.

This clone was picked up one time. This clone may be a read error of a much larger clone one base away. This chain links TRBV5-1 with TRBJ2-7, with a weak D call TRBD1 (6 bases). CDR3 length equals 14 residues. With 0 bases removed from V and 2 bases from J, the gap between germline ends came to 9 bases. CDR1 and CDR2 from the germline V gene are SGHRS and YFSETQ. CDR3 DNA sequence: TGCGCCAGCAGCTTGGAGACAGGAACCTACGAGCAGTACTTC. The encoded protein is CASSLETGTYEQYF.

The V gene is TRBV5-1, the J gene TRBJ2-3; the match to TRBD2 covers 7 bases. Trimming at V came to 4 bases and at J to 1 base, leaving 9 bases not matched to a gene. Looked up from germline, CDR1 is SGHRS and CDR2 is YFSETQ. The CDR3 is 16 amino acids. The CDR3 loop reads CASSPTPGLGTDTQYF. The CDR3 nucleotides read TGCGCCAGCAGCCCCACCCCCGGACTAGGCACAGATACGCAGTATTTT.

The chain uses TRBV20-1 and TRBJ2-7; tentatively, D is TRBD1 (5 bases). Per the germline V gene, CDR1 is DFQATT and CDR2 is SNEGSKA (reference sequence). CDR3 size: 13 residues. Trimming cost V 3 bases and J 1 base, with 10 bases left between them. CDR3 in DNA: TGCAGTGCTAGTGGGGCAATATCCTACGAGCAGTACTTC. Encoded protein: CSASGAISYEQYF.